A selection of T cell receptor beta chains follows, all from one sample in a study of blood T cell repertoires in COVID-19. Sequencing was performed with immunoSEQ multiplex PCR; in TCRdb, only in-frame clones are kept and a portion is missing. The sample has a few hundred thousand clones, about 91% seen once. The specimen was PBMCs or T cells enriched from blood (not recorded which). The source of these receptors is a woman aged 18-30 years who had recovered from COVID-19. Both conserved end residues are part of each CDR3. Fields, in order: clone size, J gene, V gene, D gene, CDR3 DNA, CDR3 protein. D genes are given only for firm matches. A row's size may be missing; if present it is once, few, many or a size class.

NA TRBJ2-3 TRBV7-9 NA TGTGCCAGCAGCCGAAACGGAGATACGCAGTATTTT CASSRNGDTQYF
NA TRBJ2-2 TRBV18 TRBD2 TGTGCCAGCTCACCACGGACTAGCGACACCGGGGAGCTGTTTTTT CASSPRTSDTGELFF
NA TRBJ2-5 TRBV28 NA TGTGCCAGCAGGGACAGATTCCAAGAGACCCAGTACTTC CASRDRFQETQYF
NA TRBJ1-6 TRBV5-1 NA TGCGCCAGCAGCTTCCTCTCGACAGCCAATAATTCACCCCTCCACTTT CASSFLSTANNSPLHF
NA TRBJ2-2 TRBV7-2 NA TGTGCCAGCAGCCTTCCGTCTTCCGGGGAGCTGTTTTTT CASSLPSSGELFF
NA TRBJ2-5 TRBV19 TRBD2 TGTGCCAGTAGGGGGACTAGCGGGTACGGGACCCAGTACTTC CASRGTSGYGTQYF
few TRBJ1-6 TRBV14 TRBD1 TGTGCCAGCAGCCCCCTGGACAGGGGAAATTCACCCCTCCACTTT CASSPLDRGNSPLHF
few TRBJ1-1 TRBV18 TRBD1 TGTGCCAGCTCACCAGCGGGACAGGGACGGAACACTGAAGCTTTCTTT CASSPAGQGRNTEAFF
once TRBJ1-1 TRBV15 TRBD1 TGTGCCACCAGCAGAGATCGACAGGGAATGAACACTGAAGCTTTCTTT CATSRDRQGMNTEAFF
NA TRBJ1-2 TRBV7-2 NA TGTGCCAGCAGCTATTCCGGGGAACTGAGGGCCTATGGCTACACCTTC CASSYSGELRAYGYTF
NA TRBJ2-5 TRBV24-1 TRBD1 TGTGCCACCAGCGGAACAGGGACAGGAGAGACCCAGTACTTC CATSGTGTGETQYF
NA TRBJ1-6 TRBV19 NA TGTGCCGTCGGGGGTAATTCACCCCTCCACTTT CAVGGNSPLHF
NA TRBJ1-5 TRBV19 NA TGTGCCAGTAGGGGAGCGCACAATCAGCCCCAGCATTTT CASRGAHNQPQHF
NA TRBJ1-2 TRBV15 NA TGTGCCACCAGCAGAGATCGTCCAGGCCGCTATGGCTACACCTTC CATSRDRPGRYGYTF
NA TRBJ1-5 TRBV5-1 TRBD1 TGCGCCAGACCAACAGGGGCCCCCCACAATCAGCCCCAGCATTTT CARPTGAPHNQPQHF
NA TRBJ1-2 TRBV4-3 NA TGCGCCAGCAGCCCCCGTGTCAGGGCGAACTATGGCTACACCTTC CASSPRVRANYGYTF
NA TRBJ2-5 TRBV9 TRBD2 TGTGCCAGCAACCGACTAGCGGAGTACCAAGAGACCCAGTACTTC CASNRLAEYQETQYF
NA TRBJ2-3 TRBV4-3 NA TGCGCCAGCAGTACCAGGGGCCGGGGCACAGATACGCAGTATTTT CASSTRGRGTDTQYF
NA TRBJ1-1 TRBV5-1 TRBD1 TGCGCCAGCAGCTCACAGGGGAATGGTGTGCGATCCACTGAAGCTTTCTTT CASSSQGNGVRSTEAFF
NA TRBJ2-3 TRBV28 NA TGTGCCAGCAGTTTAGTACCGGGGGGCCGAGCCCCTAGCACAGATACGCAGTATTTT CASSLVPGGRAPSTDTQYF
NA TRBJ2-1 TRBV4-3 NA TGCGCCAGCAGCCAAGGAGGAGCCTTCCTCTACAATGAGCAGTTCTTC CASSQGGAFLYNEQFF
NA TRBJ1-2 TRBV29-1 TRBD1 TGCAGCGTTACTCCGGGACAGGTGAGGGATGGCTACACCTTC CSVTPGQVRDGYTF
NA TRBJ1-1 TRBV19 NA TGTGCCAGTAGTATTACAGATAACACTGAAGCTTTCTTT CASSITDNTEAFF
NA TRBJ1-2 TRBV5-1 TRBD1 TGCGCCAGCAGCATGTCCGGGACAGTCTATGGCTACACCTTC CASSMSGTVYGYTF
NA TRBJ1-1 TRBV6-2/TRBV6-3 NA TGTGCCAGCAGCAGACCGGGACACCGGGGCATGAACACTGAAGCTTTCTTT CASSRPGHRGMNTEAFF
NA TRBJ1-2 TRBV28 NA TGTGCCAGCAGTTTAAAACAGGTCTATGGCTACACCTTC CASSLKQVYGYTF
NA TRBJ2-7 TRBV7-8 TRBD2 TGTGCCAGCGGCGGACTAGACGTGGAGCAGTACTTC CASGGLDVEQYF
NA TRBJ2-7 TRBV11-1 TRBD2 TGTGCCAGCAGCTTTGGGCGGGGGGTGTCCTACGAGCAGTACTTC CASSFGRGVSYEQYF
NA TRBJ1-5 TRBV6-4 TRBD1 TGTGCCAGCAGTGACCTCGGTTTGACAGGGGGCAATCAGCCCCAGCATTTT CASSDLGLTGGNQPQHF
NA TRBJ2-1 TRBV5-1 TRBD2 TGCGCCAGCAGCCCAACCAGCGGGAGGGACTACAATGAGCAGTTCTTC CASSPTSGRDYNEQFF
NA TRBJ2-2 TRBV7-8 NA TGTGCCAGCAGCACCGCCGAAGGGGAGAACACCGGGGAGCTGTTTTTT CASSTAEGENTGELFF
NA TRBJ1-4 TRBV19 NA TGTGCCAGTAGCCCTATAGCTGGCACTAATGAAAAACTGTTTTTT CASSPIAGTNEKLFF
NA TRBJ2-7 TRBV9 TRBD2 TGTGCCAGCAGCGCTGGACTAGCGGGAACCTACGAGCAGTACTTC CASSAGLAGTYEQYF
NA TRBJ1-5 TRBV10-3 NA TGTGCCATCAGTGAGTCGGGAGGGGGGCTTAGCAATCAGCCCCAGCATTTT CAISESGGGLSNQPQHF
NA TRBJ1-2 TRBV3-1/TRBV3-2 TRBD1 TGTGCCAGCAGCCAAGAAATCGGACAGGGCCCTTTAGCTAACTATGGCTACACCTTC CASSQEIGQGPLANYGYTF
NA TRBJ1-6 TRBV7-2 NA TGTGCCAGCAGCTTAGGGCTCTTTTCTTCACCCCTCCACTTT CASSLGLFSSPLHF
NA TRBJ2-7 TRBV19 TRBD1 TGTGCCAGCTACGCCTTTTTGAGGAAACGGACCGGGACAGGGGACCACGAGCAGTACTTC CASYAFLRKRTGTGDHEQYF
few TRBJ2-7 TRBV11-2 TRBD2 TGTGCCAGCAGCTTAGGGGGACTAGAATCGAACTACGAGCAGTACTTC CASSLGGLESNYEQYF
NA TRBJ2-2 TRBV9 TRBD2 TGTGCCAGCAGCGTCGGGCTAGCGGGGGTCGGCGGGGAGCTGTTTTTT CASSVGLAGVGGELFF